This T cell receptor beta chain originates from a study of cytomegalovirus exposure and HLA in healthy donors. Whole-study results and caveats: Prediction of most subjects' HLA-A and HLA-B alleles by TCR beta sequences was reportedly accurate. A later analysis by the authors found several of the most significant clusters apparently linked to common viral pathogens.

Points on this clone: As yet, its antigen is unknown.

The CDR3 length is 15 residues. The V gene end was trimmed by 3 bases and the J gene end by 6 bases; junction bases not matched to a gene: 4. CDR1 is KGHSH and CDR2 is LQKENI in the germline V gene. This PCR relied on a set of 60 Vbeta primers and 13 Jbeta primers. Sequencing was performed with immunoSEQ multiplex PCR; in TCRdb, only in-frame clones are kept and a portion is missing. Among 150,000 to 200,000 clones listed, around 74% were seen once. The sample taken for sequencing was PBMCs. The clonotype comes from a female donor in good health and CMV-seronegative. This rearrangement joins TRBV18 to TRBJ1-6, with TRBD1 matching 8 bases. The CDR3 loop reads CASSPGRGPNSPLHF. CDR3 in DNA: TGTGCCAGCTCACCGGGCAGGGGGCCTAATTCACCCCTCCACTTT.